The clone carrying this T cell receptor beta chain was observed at least ten times. The antigen remains unidentified. Using its own MiXCR run on the 5' RACE reads, TCRdb lists one record per CDR3 protein. This sample has about 890,000 distinct CDR3 sequences, with roughly an eighth found just once. Each donor was a healthy Caucasian. This sample is drawn from a study of identical twins. Findings and limits, study-wide: Conclusions leaned on cross-sectional statistical analysis and did not track the same donors over time. Weaker excess twin sharing was observed in beta out-of-frame sequences.

The same data also went into a second study, on yellow fever vaccine responses in identical twins. This second study says: Vaccine-induced T cell responses in twins were reportedly observed to appear partly convergent, partly personalized.

What was sequenced was PBMCs. This sequence originates from a woman aged 18 to 35 in good health.

The CDR3 DNA is TGCAGCGTTGAGGGGACAGAAACGGGCAATGAGCAGTTCTTC. Encoded protein: CSVEGTETGNEQFF. The rearrangement uses TRBV29-1 and TRBJ2-1; 7 bases agree with TRBD1. With V trimmed by 3 bases and J by 6 bases, 8 bases remained unmatched. There are 14 residues in the CDR3. Germline V CDR1 and CDR2: SQVTM, ANQGSEA.